This TCR beta chain was sequenced for a study of T cell repertoires in cytomegalovirus infection. At the level of the study: Both CMV infection and a matching HLA type were indicated by public TCR beta signatures.

The CDR3 spans 12 residues. Germline-derived CDR1 and CDR2 are WSHSY and SAAADI. The V end was cut by 8 bases, the J end by 0 bases, with 4 bases between. MiXCR was run by TCRdb on the reads, yielding one entry per CDR3 protein. The sample lists 400,000 or so distinct CDR3 sequences, approximately 32% occurring once. The chain uses TRBV10-2 and TRBJ1-4; D remains ambiguous. The sample taken for sequencing was PBMCs. This clonotype was sampled from a human donor in good health (CMV status not recorded). Some clones in this sample may be carry-over from other donors' samples. CDR3 protein: CASGPTNEKLFF. The CDR3, as DNA: TGCGCCAGCGGTCCAACTAATGAAAAACTGTTTTTT.